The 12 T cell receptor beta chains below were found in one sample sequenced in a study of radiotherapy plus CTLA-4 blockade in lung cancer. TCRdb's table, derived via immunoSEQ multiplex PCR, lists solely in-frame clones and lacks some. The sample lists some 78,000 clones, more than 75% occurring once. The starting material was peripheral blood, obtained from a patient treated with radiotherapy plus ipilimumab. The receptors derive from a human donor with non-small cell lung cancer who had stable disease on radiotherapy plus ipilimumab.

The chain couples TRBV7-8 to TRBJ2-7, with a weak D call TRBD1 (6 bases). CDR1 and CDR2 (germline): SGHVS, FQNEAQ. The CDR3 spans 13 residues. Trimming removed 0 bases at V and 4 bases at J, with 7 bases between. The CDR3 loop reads CASSLAQGYEQYF. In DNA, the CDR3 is TGTGCCAGCAGCTTAGCGCAGGGGTACGAGCAGTACTTC.

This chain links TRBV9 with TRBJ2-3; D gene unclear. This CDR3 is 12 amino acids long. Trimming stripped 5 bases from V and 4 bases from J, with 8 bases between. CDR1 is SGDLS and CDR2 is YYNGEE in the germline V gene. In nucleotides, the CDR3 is TGTGCCAGCAGTTACGACGCAGATACGCAGTATTTT. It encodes CASSYDADTQYF.

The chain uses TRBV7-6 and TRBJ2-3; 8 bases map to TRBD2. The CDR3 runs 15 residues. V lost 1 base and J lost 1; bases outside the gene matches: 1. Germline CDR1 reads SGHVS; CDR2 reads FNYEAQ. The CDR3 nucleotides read TGTGCCAGCAGCTTAGGAGCGGGGGGCACAGATACGCAGTATTTT. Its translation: CASSLGAGGTDTQYF.

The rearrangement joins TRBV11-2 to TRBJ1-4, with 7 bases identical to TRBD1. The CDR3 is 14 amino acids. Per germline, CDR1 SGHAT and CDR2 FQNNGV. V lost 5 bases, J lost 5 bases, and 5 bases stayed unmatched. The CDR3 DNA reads TGTGCCAGCAGCCCGGGACAGTACAATGAAAAACTGTTTTTT. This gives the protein CASSPGQYNEKLFF.

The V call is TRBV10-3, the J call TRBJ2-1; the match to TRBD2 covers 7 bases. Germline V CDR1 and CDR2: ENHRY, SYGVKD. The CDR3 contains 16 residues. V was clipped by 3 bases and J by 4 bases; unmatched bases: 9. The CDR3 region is CAISDAKSGTYNEQFF. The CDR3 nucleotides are TGTGCCATCAGTGATGCCAAAAGCGGGACTTACAATGAGCAGTTCTTC.

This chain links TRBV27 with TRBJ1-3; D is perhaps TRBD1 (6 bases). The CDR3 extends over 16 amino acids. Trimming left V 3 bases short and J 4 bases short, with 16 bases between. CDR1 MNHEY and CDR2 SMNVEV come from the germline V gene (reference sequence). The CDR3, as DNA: TGTGCCAGCAGTTTTAAAAGGCCAGGGACAGGAAACACCATATATTTT. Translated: CASSFKRPGTGNTIYF.

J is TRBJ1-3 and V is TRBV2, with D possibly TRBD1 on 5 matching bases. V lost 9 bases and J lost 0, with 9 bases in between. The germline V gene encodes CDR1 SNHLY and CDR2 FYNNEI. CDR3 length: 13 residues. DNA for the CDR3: TGTGCCAGTACGACAGCCTCTGGAAACACCATATATTTT. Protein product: CASTTASGNTIYF.

The CDR3 bases are TGTGCCAGCAGTGACCCTAGCGGAAACACCGGGGAGCTGTTTTTT. The encoded protein is CASSDPSGNTGELFF. The chain is built from TRBV2 and TRBJ2-2; TRBD2 aligns across 7 bases. Trimming took 3 bases from V and 2 from J; bases not matched to a gene: 3. The CDR3 has 15 amino acids. The germline V gene encodes CDR1 SNHLY and CDR2 FYNNEI.

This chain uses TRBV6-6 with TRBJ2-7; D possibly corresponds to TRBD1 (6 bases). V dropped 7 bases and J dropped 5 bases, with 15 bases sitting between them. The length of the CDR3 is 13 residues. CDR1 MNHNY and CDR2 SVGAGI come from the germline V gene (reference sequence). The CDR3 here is CASNSRTGNEQYF. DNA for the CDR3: TGTGCCAGCAATAGCAGAACAGGGAACGAGCAGTACTTC.

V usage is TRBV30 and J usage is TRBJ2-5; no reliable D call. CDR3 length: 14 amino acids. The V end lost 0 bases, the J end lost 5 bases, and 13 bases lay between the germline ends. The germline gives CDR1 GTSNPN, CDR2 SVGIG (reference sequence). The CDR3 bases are TGTGCCTGGAGTGTTGACCCGATAGAGGAGACCCAGTACTTC. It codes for CAWSVDPIEETQYF.

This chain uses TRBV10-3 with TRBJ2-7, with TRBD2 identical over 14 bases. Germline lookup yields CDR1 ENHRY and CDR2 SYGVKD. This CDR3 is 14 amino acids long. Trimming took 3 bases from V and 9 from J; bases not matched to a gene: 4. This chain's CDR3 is CAISDPGLAGAQYF. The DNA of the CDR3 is TGTGCCATCAGTGACCCGGGACTAGCGGGAGCGCAGTACTTC.

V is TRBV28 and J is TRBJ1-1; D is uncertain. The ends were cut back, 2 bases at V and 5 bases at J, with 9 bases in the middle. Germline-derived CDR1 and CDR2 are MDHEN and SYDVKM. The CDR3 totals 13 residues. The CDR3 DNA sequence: TGTGCCAGCAGTTTACCCAGCCTTACTGAAGCTTTCTTT. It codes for CASSLPSLTEAFF.